This note documents a single T cell receptor (beta chain) sequence. This sample is part of a study of blood T cell repertoires in COVID-19. In the authors' workflow: Researchers report that nucleated cell counts were estimated from reference gene primer amplification. Assay: immunoSEQ multiplex PCR; the TCRdb copy retains only in-frame clones and omits some. The V and J calls and clone size were taken over from that table, and D and trimming were inferred from the DNA. The sample has approximately 220,000 clones, more than 80% seen once. Looked up from germline, CDR1 is SNHLY and CDR2 is FYNNEI. The CDR3 totals 12 residues. The V end lost 7 bases, the J end lost 4 bases, and 10 bases lay between the germline ends.

The J gene is TRBJ2-5, the V gene TRBV2; D is perhaps TRBD1 (5 bases). The sequence came from a young woman in a cohort exposed to, infected with or recovered from COVID-19 (not recorded which). Sequencing was carried out using PBMCs or T cells enriched from blood (not recorded which). Here the CDR3 reads CASTETAETQYF. The CDR3 bases are TGTGCCAGCACCGAGACAGCAGAGACCCAGTACTTC.